The T cell receptor beta chain described here comes from a study of technical replicates of blood from several donors. Some clones are missing from TCRdb's copy, which holds only in-frame ones; the method was immunoSEQ multiplex PCR. The sample lists around 50,000 clones; 80% to 95% were seen once. This CDR3 is 15 amino acids long. V dropped 4 bases and J dropped 2; count of bases not matched to a gene: 2. Germline V lookup: CDR1 MNHNS, CDR2 SASEGT. Material: PBMCs. This TCR derives from a human donor in good health. Some clones in this sample may be carry-over from other donors' samples. This sequence joins TRBV6-1 and TRBJ1-4; 9 bases are a match to TRBD1. CDR3 in amino acids: CASSVQGATNEKLFF. In nucleotides, the CDR3 is TGTGCCAGCAGTGTACAGGGGGCGACTAATGAAAAACTGTTTTTT.